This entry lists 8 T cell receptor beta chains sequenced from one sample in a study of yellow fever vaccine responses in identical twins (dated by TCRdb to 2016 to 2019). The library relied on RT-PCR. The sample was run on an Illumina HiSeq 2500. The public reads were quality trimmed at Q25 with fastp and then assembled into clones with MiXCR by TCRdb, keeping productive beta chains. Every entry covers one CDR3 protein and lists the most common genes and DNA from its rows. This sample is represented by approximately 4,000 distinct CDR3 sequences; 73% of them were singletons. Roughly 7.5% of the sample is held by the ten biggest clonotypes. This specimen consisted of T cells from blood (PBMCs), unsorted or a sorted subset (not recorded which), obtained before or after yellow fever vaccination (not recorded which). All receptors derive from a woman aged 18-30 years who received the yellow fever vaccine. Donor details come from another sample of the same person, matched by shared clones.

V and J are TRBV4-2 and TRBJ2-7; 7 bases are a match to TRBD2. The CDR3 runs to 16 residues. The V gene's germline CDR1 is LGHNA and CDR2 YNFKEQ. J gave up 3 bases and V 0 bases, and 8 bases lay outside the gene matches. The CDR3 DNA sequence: TGTGCCAGCAGCCAAGATCGTTCCTCTAGCGGCTACGAGCAGTACTTC. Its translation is CASSQDRSSSGYEQYF.

CDR3 nucleotide sequence: TGTGCCAGCAGCCAGACATCGGACAGAACAGAGACCCAGTACTTC. Encoded protein: CASSQTSDRTETQYF. The chain uses TRBV11-1 and TRBJ2-5; D may be TRBD1 (6 bases). V was clipped by 5 bases and J by 4 bases, with 17 bases between them. The CDR3 sequence is 15 residues long. The germline V gene encodes CDR1 SGHAT and CDR2 FQDESV (reference sequence).

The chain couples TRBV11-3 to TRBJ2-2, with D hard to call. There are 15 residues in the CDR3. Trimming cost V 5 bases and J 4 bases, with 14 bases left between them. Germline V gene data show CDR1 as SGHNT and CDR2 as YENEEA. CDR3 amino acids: CASSPQRGGTGELFF. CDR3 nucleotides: TGTGCCAGCAGCCCACAACGAGGCGGCACCGGGGAGCTGTTTTTT. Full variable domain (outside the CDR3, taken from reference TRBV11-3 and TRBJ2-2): EAGVVQSPRYKIIEKKQPVAFWCNPISGHNTLYWYLQNLGQGPELLIRYENEEAVDDSQLPKDRFSAERLKGVDSTLKIQPAELGDSAVYLCASSPQRGGTGELFFGEGSRLTVL.

CDR3 in amino acids: CASSSDPGEAYGYTF. The CDR3 nucleotides are TGTGCCAGCAGTTCCGATCCGGGGGAGGCATATGGCTACACCTTC. The chain combines TRBV6-5 with TRBJ1-2; a possible D gene is TRBD1 (5 bases). The CDR3 runs 15 residues. The V end was cut by 4 bases, the J end by 5 bases, with 17 bases between. In germline, CDR1 is MNHEY, CDR2 SVGAGI.

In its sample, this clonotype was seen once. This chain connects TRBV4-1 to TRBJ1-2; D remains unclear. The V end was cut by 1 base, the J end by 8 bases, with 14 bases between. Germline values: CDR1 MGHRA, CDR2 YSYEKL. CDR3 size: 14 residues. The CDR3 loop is CASSQVGSYMGYTF. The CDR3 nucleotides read TGCGCCAGCAGCCAAGTGGGCAGCTACATGGGCTACACCTTC.

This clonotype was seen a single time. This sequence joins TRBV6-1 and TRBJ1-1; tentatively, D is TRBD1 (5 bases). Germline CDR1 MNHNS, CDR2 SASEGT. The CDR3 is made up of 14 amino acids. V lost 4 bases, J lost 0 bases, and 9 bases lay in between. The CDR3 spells CASSGQSLNTEAFF. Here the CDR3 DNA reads TGTGCCAGCAGTGGACAGAGTTTGAACACTGAAGCTTTCTTT.

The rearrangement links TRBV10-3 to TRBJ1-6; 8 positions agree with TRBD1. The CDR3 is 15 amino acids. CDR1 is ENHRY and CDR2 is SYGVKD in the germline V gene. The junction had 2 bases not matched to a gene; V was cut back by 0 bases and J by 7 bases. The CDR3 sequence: CAISESTGENSPLHF. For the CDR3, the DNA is TGTGCCATCAGTGAGTCGACAGGGGAGAATTCACCCCTCCACTTT.

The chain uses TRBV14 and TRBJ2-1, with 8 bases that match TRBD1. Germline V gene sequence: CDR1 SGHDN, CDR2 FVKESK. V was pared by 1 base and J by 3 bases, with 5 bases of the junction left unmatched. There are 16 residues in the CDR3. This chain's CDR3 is CASSQGTGNYYNEQFF. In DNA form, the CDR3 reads TGTGCCAGCAGCCAAGGGACAGGGAACTACTACAATGAGCAGTTCTTC.